This TCR beta chain emerged from a study of CD8+CD57+ T cells in acquired aplastic anemia. On the study more broadly: Sorted CD4+ and CD8+ cells gave a mean 3.2 ug DNA, range roughly 0.18 to 27.4 ug. Points from the study as a whole: In common between the patients and the controls were twenty-nine CD8+ CDR3 sequences.

The CDR3 is 14 residues long. With 4 bases removed from V and 8 bases from J, the gap between germline ends came to 17 bases. CDR1 and CDR2 from the germline V gene are WSHSY and SAAADI. The TCR beta profiling, which covered VDJ combination and CDR3 sequence, was carried out using genomic DNA as the template. TCRdb reprocessed the reads via MiXCR and lists one record per CDR3 protein. The sample yields 100,000 to 150,000 distinct CDR3 sequences, about two fifths seen once. Patients picked for sequencing had shown CD8+CD57+ cell expansion detected by flow cytometry. Prior therapy had not been administered to any patient at the time of blood sampling. This clonotype came up a few times. Its cognate antigen is unknown.

The chain is built from TRBV10-2 and TRBJ1-2; D gene uncertain. The TCR originated in a human donor with aplastic anemia. The sample comprised sorted CD4+, CD8+, or CD8+CD57+ T cells (not recorded which) from PBMCs. This CDR3 is CASSAPRGSYGYTF. The CDR3 nucleotides are TGCGCCAGCAGTGCGCCCCGGGGAAGCTACGGCTACACCTTC.